This T cell receptor beta chain stems from a study of OX40 agonist ivuxolimab in advanced cancers. Sequenced by immunoSEQ multiplex PCR; TCRdb stores in-frame clones only, minus some. The sample has 70,000 to 95,000 clones, just over 85% seen once. The V gene lost 8 bases and the J gene lost 9 bases, with 13 bases spanning the gap. The CDR3 has 11 residues. Germline loops: CDR1 SNHLY, CDR2 FYNNEI. The TCR was taken from an adult with an advanced solid tumor such as melanoma, head and neck, liver or kidney cancer. The genes are TRBV2 and TRBJ2-5; either TRBD1 or TRBD2 may supply D (5 bases each). This sample comprised CD4+ or CD8+ T cells sorted from blood, obtained in a trial of the OX40 agonist ivuxolimab. The CDR3 here is CASEGLGAQYF. As DNA, the CDR3 is TGTGCCAGCGAGGGGCTTGGGGCCCAGTACTTC.